One sample yielded the 13 T cell receptor beta chains listed below, sequenced in a study of a mutant IDH1 vaccine in newly diagnosed glioma. These TCRs' antigens remain unknown. Libraries were prepared by immunoSEQ multiplex PCR; TCRdb keeps only in-frame clonotypes and omits some of them. The sample yields 50,000 to 65,000 clones, approximately 87% seen once. Time point in this sample: week 35, safety follow-up. With topical imiquimod, each dose of the vaccine consisted of 300 ug of mutant IDH1 20-mer peptide. The sequences come from PBMCs, collected from a glioma patient whose treatment included an IDH1 peptide vaccine. These receptor sequences come from a man aged 35 to 55 with glioma.

The chain is built from TRBV5-4 and TRBJ1-1; D ambiguous. Germline V CDR1 and CDR2: SGHNT, YYREEE (reference sequence). There are 16 residues in the CDR3. Between the trimmed V and J ends, which lost 3 bases and 0 bases, there was a span of 15 bases. The CDR3 loop reads CASSSSGGTMNTEAFF. CDR3 sequence (DNA): TGTGCCAGCAGCTCCTCTGGCGGTACCATGAACACTGAAGCTTTCTTT.

V usage is TRBV15 and J usage is TRBJ1-5; 7 bases fit TRBD1. Germline lookup yields CDR1 LNHNV and CDR2 YYDKDF (reference sequence). The CDR3 loop spans 16 amino acids. J gave up 7 bases and V 0 bases, and 9 bases lay outside the gene matches. In nucleotides, the CDR3 is TGTGCCACCAGCAGAGATTGGGAGGGGGCAGGGCAGCCCCAGCATTTT. Amino acids: CATSRDWEGAGQPQHF.

The genes are TRBV5-6 and TRBJ2-7; 10 nucleotides match TRBD2. Per the germline V gene, CDR1 is SGHDT and CDR2 is YYEEEE. This CDR3 has 13 amino acids. In DNA form, the CDR3 reads TGTGCCAGCAGCTTAGGGAGCGGGAGGGCCCCCACCGTC. It translates to CASSLGSGRAPTV.

V gene TRBV4-3 combines with J gene TRBJ1-2; tentative D call: TRBD1 (6 bases). The CDR3 loop spans 16 amino acids. V was shortened by 0 bases and J by 6 bases, with 17 bases between the two germline ends. Germline loops: CDR1 LGHNA, CDR2 YSLEER. CDR3 residues: CASSQDFGGPRNGYTF. CDR3 DNA: TGCGCCAGCAGCCAAGATTTCGGGGGGCCCAGGAATGGCTACACCTTC.

The CDR3 spells CASSRQGTSGLGETQYF. The CDR3 bases are TGTGCCAGCAGCCGCCAGGGGACTAGCGGGTTGGGGGAGACCCAGTACTTC. The chain carries TRBV7-2 and TRBJ2-5, with 12 bases fitting TRBD2. This CDR3 comprises 17 residues. Germline CDR1 SGHTA, CDR2 FQGNSA. V lost 5 bases and J lost 5; bases outside the gene matches: 12. The full variable domain, rest sourced from reference TRBV7-2 and TRBJ2-5, is GAGVSQSPSNKVTEKGKDVELRCDPISGHTALYWYRQSLGQGLEFLIYFQGNSAPDKSGLPSDRFSAERTGGSVSTLTIQRTQQEDSAVYLCASSRQGTSGLGETQYFGPGTRLLVL.

The CDR3 DNA sequence: TGTGCCAGCAGCAAAAGCGGGAGCTCCTACAATGAGCAGTTCTTC. It encodes CASSKSGSSYNEQFF. V usage is TRBV7-2 and J usage is TRBJ2-1, with 8 bases identical to TRBD2. The CDR3 totals 15 residues. Germline CDR1 is SGHTA and CDR2 is FQGNSA. The J segment lost 0 bases and the V segment lost 5 bases, leaving 3 bases of the junction unmatched.

CDR3 sequence: CASSPGHTSTDTQYF. The CDR3 DNA reads TGCGCCAGCAGTCCGGGACATACCAGCACAGATACGCAGTATTTT. The chain has TRBV5-1 and TRBJ2-3; D is perhaps TRBD1 (6 bases). Germline V gene sequence: CDR1 SGHRS, CDR2 YFSETQ. The CDR3 runs 15 residues. Trimming left V 5 bases short and J 0 bases short, with 13 bases between.

This sequence joins TRBV6-5 and TRBJ2-1, with 9 bases matching TRBD2. Per germline, CDR1 MNHEY and CDR2 SVGAGI. V lost 6 bases, J lost 4 bases, and 7 bases stayed unmatched. CDR3 length equals 15 residues. The CDR3 spells CASRVMTSGYNEQFF. In DNA form, the CDR3 reads TGTGCCAGCAGGGTTATGACTAGCGGATACAATGAGCAGTTCTTC.

V gene TRBV5-4 combines with J gene TRBJ1-4; a weak D match, TRBD1 (5 bases). This CDR3 spans 15 amino acids. With 4 bases removed from V and 3 bases from J, the gap between germline ends came to 13 bases. Germline values: CDR1 SGHNT, CDR2 YYREEE (reference sequence). For the CDR3, the DNA is TGTGCCAGCAGCGCGGGGGGGTCAGCTAATGAAAAACTGTTTTTT. This encodes CASSAGGSANEKLFF.

This clone turned up a few times. J is TRBJ1-3 and V is TRBV25-1; D gene unclear. In germline, CDR1 is MGHDK, CDR2 SYGVNS. V shed 7 bases and J shed 0 bases, with 7 bases lying between them. The length of the CDR3 is 13 residues. DNA of the CDR3: TGTGCCAGCATTTCGATCTCTGGAAACACCATATATTTT. Translated, it gives CASISISGNTIYF.

This sequence joins TRBV6-5 and TRBJ2-7; the D call may be TRBD1 or TRBD2 (5 bases each). Per the germline V gene, CDR1 is MNHEY and CDR2 is SVGAGI. Trimming pared 0 bases from V and 7 bases from J, leaving 10 bases between. The CDR3 has 13 amino acids. The CDR3 spells CASSYSGPGEQYF. For the CDR3, the DNA is TGTGCCAGCAGTTACTCGGGACCAGGGGAGCAGTACTTC.

V gene TRBV9 combines with J gene TRBJ2-3; the D is unclear. CDR3 length equals 12 residues. Germline assignment: CDR1 SGDLS and CDR2 YYNGEE. V shed 3 bases and J shed 2 bases, with 4 bases lying between them. CDR3 residues: CASSAYTDTQYF. Here the CDR3 DNA reads TGTGCCAGCAGCGCCTACACAGATACGCAGTATTTT.

This rearrangement joins TRBV7-2 to TRBJ1-4; TRBD1 matches at 7 bases. CDR1 SGHTA and CDR2 FQGNSA come from the germline V gene. The junction had 8 bases not matched to a gene; V was cut back by 3 bases and J by 7 bases. CDR3 length equals 15 residues. This CDR3 reads CASSFQGGAGEKLFF. The CDR3 nucleotides read TGTGCCAGCAGCTTCCAAGGGGGCGCGGGTGAAAAACTGTTTTTT.